The clone carrying this T cell receptor beta chain was seen only a few times. The data belong to a study of blood T cells in healthy people across ages. No fewer than 7 million PBMCs went into each sample. A second PCR of 7 to 11 cycles used a sample-barcoded 5' primer and a J-beta primer mix. Researchers report that each sample yielded at least 2.5 million CDR3-containing paired-end reads. TCRdb analysed the 5' RACE reads with MiXCR anew, one entry per CDR3 protein. Here the sample spans 950,000 to 1,200,000 distinct CDR3 sequences, about two fifths being singletons. The V gene's germline CDR1 is SQVTM and CDR2 ANQGSEA. V lost 6 bases and J lost 8, with 13 bases in between. CDR3 length equals 11 residues.

This sequence joins TRBV29-1 and TRBJ1-2; D gene ambiguous. The TCR comes from a man aged 18 to 35 in good health. The sample consisted of blood. CDR3: CSVNDEGGYTF. The CDR3 coding sequence is TGCAGCGTGAACGACGAGGGAGGCTACACCTTC.